This T cell receptor (beta chain) appears in the sequencing data of a study of PD-1 blockade in classical Hodgkin lymphoma. Study results and limitations: Baseline diversity was lower in partial responders and progressors than complete responders.

Every one of the patients relapsed after autologous stem cell transplantation (brentuximab vedotin exposure was variable). V lost 0 bases and J lost 3, with 12 bases in between. Germline CDR1 is LGHNA and CDR2 is YNFKEQ. The CDR3 is 17 residues long. Points on this clone: Its antigen is currently unknown.

Profiled with immunoSEQ multiplex PCR; TCRdb holds only in-frame clones, not every one. The sample shows 25,000 to 30,000 clones, over 80% of them seen only once. The rearrangement joins TRBV4-2 to TRBJ2-6; D is perhaps TRBD2 (6 bases). The receptor was derived from a human donor with classical Hodgkin lymphoma. The input for sequencing was peripheral blood mononuclear cells (PBMCs), taken before the second cycle of nivolumab. The chain's CDR3 is CASSQDGGADGANVLTF. The CDR3 region has the DNA TGTGCCAGCAGCCAAGACGGAGGGGCGGATGGGGCCAACGTCCTGACTTTC.